A single sample gave rise to the 20 T cell receptor beta chains below, sequenced in a study of T cells after yellow fever vaccination. TCRdb used MiXCR to reprocess the 5' RACE reads, holding one entry per CDR3 protein. This table has roughly 340,000 distinct CDR3 sequences, approximately 4% appearing once. The specimen was PBMCs, collected 5 days after the yellow fever booster vaccination. These receptors came from a man in his late teens or twenties who received the YFV17D yellow fever vaccine.

This clonotype was recorded many times. The V and J genes are TRBV6-5 and TRBJ2-1, with TRBD2 matching over 13 bases. The V gene end was trimmed by 6 bases and the J gene end by 8 bases; junction bases not matched to a gene: 13. The germline CDR1 and CDR2 sequences are MNHEY and SVGAGI. This CDR3 is built from 17 residues. The CDR3 region is CASSRTSGGARGYEQFF. CDR3 sequence (DNA): TGTGCCAGCAGCCGCACTAGCGGGGGGGCCAGAGGCTATGAGCAGTTCTTC.

This sequence joins TRBV2 and TRBJ1-2; tentative D call: TRBD1 (5 bases). The CDR3 spans 14 residues. The germline gives CDR1 SNHLY, CDR2 FYNNEI. V lost 6 bases and J lost 4, with 15 bases in between. This CDR3 is CASSPRGAGYGYTF. In DNA, the CDR3 is TGTGCCAGCAGCCCGCGGGGCGCGGGCTATGGCTACACCTTC.

This clonotype showed up many times. The chain couples TRBV7-9 to TRBJ1-6, with 7 positions matching TRBD1. The CDR3 length is 14 residues. The germline gives CDR1 SEHNR, CDR2 FQNEAQ (reference sequence). The V and J ends lost 5 bases and 6 bases, in that order; junction bases with no gene match: 4. The CDR3 nucleotides read TGTGCCAGCAGCGCCCGACAGGGTAATTCACCCCTCCACTTT. As protein: CASSARQGNSPLHF.

This clonotype was recorded many times. The chain recombines TRBV5-1 with TRBJ2-1; D remains ambiguous. Germline-derived CDR1 and CDR2 are SGHRS and YFSETQ. V was shortened by 4 bases and J by 9 bases, with 11 bases between the two germline ends. This CDR3 comprises 12 residues. The CDR3 DNA follows: TGCGCCAGCAGCGCCGGTTCTGGTGAGCAGTTCTTC. Its protein is CASSAGSGEQFF.

This chain joins TRBV6-1 and TRBJ1-5; D is ambiguous. Between the trimmed V and J ends, which lost 2 bases and 6 bases, there was a span of 11 bases. This CDR3 has 14 amino acids. CDR1 and CDR2 (germline): MNHNS, SASEGT. The CDR3 loop reads CASSEWGFGQPQHF. CDR3 bases: TGTGCCAGCAGTGAATGGGGTTTCGGTCAGCCCCAGCATTTT.

This clonotype was observed a handful of times. The chain carries TRBV5-4 and TRBJ2-7, with 11 bases fitting TRBD2. The V and J ends lost 5 bases and 4 bases, in that order; junction bases with no gene match: 8. The CDR3 consists of 15 residues. Germline CDR1 reads SGHNT; CDR2 reads YYREEE (reference sequence). The CDR3 sequence: CASSSGTSGFYEQYV. DNA of the CDR3: TGTGCCAGCAGTTCCGGGACTAGCGGATTTTACGAGCAGTACGTC.

This clonotype occurred a few times. The V gene is TRBV24-1, the J gene TRBJ1-1; maybe TRBD1 (6 bases). Germline CDR1 is KGHDR and CDR2 is SFDVKD. This CDR3 contains 15 residues. The V gene lost 2 bases and the J gene lost 7 bases, with 16 bases spanning the gap. The DNA of the CDR3 is TGTGCCACCAGTGATTCACGTCGGGGGGCTGATGAAGCTTTCTTT. Translated, it gives CATSDSRRGADEAFF.

The chain employs TRBV5-5 and TRBJ2-7, with TRBD2 identical over 7 bases. Germline CDR1 SGHKS, CDR2 YYEKEE (reference sequence). Trimming cost V 2 bases and J 2 bases; bases outside gene matches: 7. The CDR3 sequence is 15 residues long. The CDR3 DNA reads TGTGCCAGCAGCTTAACCGGGACTAATGCCTACGAGCAGTACGTC. Translation gives CASSLTGTNAYEQYV.

This clonotype has ten or more counts. The chain is built from TRBV6-5 and TRBJ1-3; D gene unclear. Trimming cost V 2 bases and J 0 bases, with 8 bases left between them. In germline, CDR1 is MNHEY, CDR2 SVGAGI. CDR3 length: 15 residues. The CDR3 nucleotides are TGTGCCAGCAGTTACCGGCCCTACTCTGGAAACACCATATATTTT. It translates to CASSYRPYSGNTIYF.

This clonotype turned up a few times. The J gene is TRBJ1-6, the V gene TRBV6-2 or TRBV6-3, with D hard to call. Trimming pared 6 bases from V and 7 bases from J, leaving 10 bases between. The germline V gene encodes CDR1 MNHEY and CDR2 SVGEGT. The CDR3 is made up of 13 amino acids. As DNA, the CDR3 is TGTGCCAGCAGGGAGAGGAACAATTCACCCCTCCACTTT. Translated: CASRERNNSPLHF.

J is TRBJ1-2 and V is TRBV10-3; TRBD1 matches 7 bases. This CDR3 contains 13 residues. Trimming took 7 bases from V and 2 from J; bases not matched to a gene: 4. Germline values: CDR1 ENHRY, CDR2 SYGVKD. CDR3 sequence: CAITGTENYGYTF. The CDR3 DNA reads TGTGCCATCACTGGGACAGAAAACTATGGCTACACCTTC.

The gene calls are TRBV15 and TRBJ2-1, with TRBD1 matching over 9 bases. Germline assignment: CDR1 LNHNV and CDR2 YYDKDF (reference sequence). This CDR3 region has 15 residues. After removal of 3 bases from V and 4 bases from J, the junction contained 4 bases not matched to a gene. DNA of the CDR3: TGTGCCACCAGCAGCGGGACAGGGACTTACAATGAGCAGTTCTTC. Protein product: CATSSGTGTYNEQFF.

This clonotype appeared a few times. V and J are TRBV29-1 and TRBJ1-1; no clear D gene. The CDR3 is made up of 13 amino acids. Trimming took off 2 bases at V and 0 bases at J, with 7 bases between the two ends. CDR1 is SQVTM, CDR2 ANQGSEA, per germline. The DNA of the CDR3 is TGCAGCGTTGAAAGGGTCCTGAACACTGAAGCTTTCTTT. Translated: CSVERVLNTEAFF.

This clonotype has at least ten counts. The chain uses TRBV20-1 and TRBJ2-3, with 8 bases aligning to TRBD2. The CDR3 extends over 14 amino acids. Trimming removed 7 bases from V and 3 bases from J; junction bases left unmatched: 9. The germline gives CDR1 DFQATT, CDR2 SNEGSKA (reference sequence). CDR3 in amino acids: CSVARGGWTDTQYF. The CDR3 bases are TGCAGTGTCGCACGGGGGGGTTGGACAGATACGCAGTATTTT.

This clonotype was counted a few times. The genes are TRBV29-1 and TRBJ1-2; TRBD1 might be the D (5 bases). Germline assignment: CDR1 SQVTM and CDR2 ANQGSEA. V was trimmed by 5 bases and J by 1 base, leaving 11 bases between them. This CDR3 contains 13 residues. The CDR3: CSVREGDNYGYTF. Here the CDR3 DNA reads TGCAGCGTTCGGGAAGGGGATAACTATGGCTACACCTTC.

About this clonotype itself: Its ends do not fully match the called genes, so a read error is possible. The genes are TRBV7-9 and TRBJ2-7; TRBD2 matches 8 bases. From germline, CDR1 is SEHNR and CDR2 FQNEAQ (reference sequence). CDR3 size: 14 residues. The CDR3 region has the DNA TGTGCCAGCAGCATAGCGGGGCCGAACCACGAGCAGTACTTC. Its protein is CASSIAGPNHEQYF.

This chain connects TRBV7-2 to TRBJ1-5, with D unclear. Trimming shortened V by 5 bases and J by 9 bases, and 11 bases separated the two germline ends. This CDR3 region has 12 residues. Germline V CDR1 and CDR2: SGHTA, FQGNSA. CDR3 sequence: CASSLGSGPQHF. The CDR3 DNA sequence: TGTGCCAGCAGCCTCGGCTCTGGGCCCCAGCATTTT. Drawing the rest from reference TRBV7-2 and TRBJ1-5, the complete variable domain is GAGVSQSPSNKVTEKGKDVELRCDPISGHTALYWYRQSLGQGLEFLIYFQGNSAPDKSGLPSDRFSAERTGGSVSTLTIQRTQQEDSAVYLCASSLGSGPQHFGDGTRLSIL.

The J gene is TRBJ2-3, the V gene TRBV7-8; TRBD2 might be the D (5 bases). Trimming left V 11 bases short and J 0 bases short, with 15 bases between. The CDR3 runs 14 residues. The germline V gene has CDR1 SGHVS and CDR2 FQNEAQ. The CDR3 loop reads CAGSGGSSTDTQYF. The CDR3 DNA reads as TGTGCCGGGTCTGGAGGATCTAGCACAGATACGCAGTATTTT.

This clonotype was picked up a small number of times. The rearrangement links TRBV28 to TRBJ2-7, with 7 bases identical to TRBD1. This CDR3 contains 14 residues. The ends lost 4 bases at V and 4 bases at J; junction bases unmatched: 7. Germline V gives CDR1 MDHEN, CDR2 SYDVKM. The CDR3 sequence: CASSSQGFGYEQYV. The CDR3 DNA reads TGTGCCAGCAGTTCACAGGGGTTTGGTTACGAGCAGTACGTC.

In its sample, this clonotype was seen a few times. This chain uses TRBV7-2 with TRBJ2-3, with D unresolved. The CDR3 contains 14 residues. The V and J ends lost 5 bases and 1 base respectively, with 10 bases between them. The germline V gene has CDR1 SGHTA and CDR2 FQGNSA. CDR3 sequence: CASSDRRGTDTQYF. The CDR3 DNA reads TGTGCCAGCAGCGATAGACGCGGCACAGATACGCAGTATTTT.